These 19 T cell receptor beta chains originate from one sample sequenced in a study of cytotoxic CD8 clonotypes in ibrutinib-treated CLL. Profiling relied on immunoSEQ multiplex PCR, and the TCRdb table lists in-frame clones only, not all of them. The sample carries 190,000 or so clones, about 72% recorded once. Here the sequenced sample was PBMCs, taken after 24 months of ibrutinib treatment. Every receptor here comes from a human donor with chronic lymphocytic leukemia.

The chain carries TRBV6-5 and TRBJ1-2; D unclear. The germline V and J ends were trimmed by 0 bases and 10 bases, with 18 bases remaining between them. The CDR3 spans 15 residues. Looked up from germline, CDR1 is MNHEY and CDR2 is SVGAGI. The CDR3 sequence is CASSYSGAGAGDYTF. The CDR3 DNA sequence: TGTGCCAGCAGTTACTCTGGTGCGGGTGCGGGAGACTACACCTTC.

This clone was counted between two and nine times. J is TRBJ1-2 and V is TRBV28; D uncertain. CDR1 MDHEN and CDR2 SYDVKM come from the germline V gene. Trimming removed 4 bases from V and 4 bases from J, with 22 bases in between. The CDR3 consists of 17 residues. CDR3 sequence (DNA): TGTGCCAGCAGTTCAATCGGGGAGGCAGGAGACATCTATGGCTACACCTTC. It translates to CASSSIGEAGDIYGYTF.

V and J are TRBV4-3 and TRBJ1-3, with D possibly matching TRBD1 (6 bases). Per the germline V gene, CDR1 is LGHNA and CDR2 is YSLEER. There are 17 residues in the CDR3. Deletions cut 0 bases from V and 8 bases from J, with 20 bases between. The CDR3 DNA follows: TGCGCCAGCAGCCAAGATCCCGGGGGGGGCCGCGGGGACACCATATATTTT. It codes for CASSQDPGGGRGDTIYF.

This clone was picked up a small number of times. The chain joins TRBV5-8 to TRBJ1-5; the match to TRBD1 covers 7 bases. V lost 5 bases, J lost 1 base, and 6 bases stayed unmatched. The CDR3 contains 15 residues. The V gene's germline CDR1 is SGHTS and CDR2 YDEGEE. CDR3 in amino acids: CASSFRQGSNQPQHF. CDR3 sequence (DNA): TGTGCCAGCAGTTTTAGACAGGGCAGCAATCAGCCCCAGCATTTT.

This clone was counted only a few times. The chain is built from TRBV11-2 and TRBJ2-1; the match to TRBD2 covers 9 bases. This CDR3 is built from 14 residues. From germline, CDR1 is SGHAT and CDR2 FQNNGV. Trimming removed 7 bases from V and 4 bases from J; junction bases left unmatched: 5. In DNA form, the CDR3 reads TGTGCCAGCACACTAGCGGGTTCTTACAATGAGCAGTTCTTC. It specifies CASTLAGSYNEQFF. The full variable domain, with the rest looked up from reference TRBV11-2 and TRBJ2-1, is EAGVAQSPRYKIIEKRQSVAFWCNPISGHATLYWYQQILGQGPKLLIQFQNNGVVDDSQLPKDRFSAERLKGVDSTLKIQPAKLEDSAVYLCASTLAGSYNEQFFGPGTRLTVL.

This sequence joins TRBV11-3 and TRBJ2-2, with a tentative D call TRBD2 (6 bases). The germline V gene encodes CDR1 SGHNT and CDR2 YENEEA. Deletions cut 2 bases from V and 3 bases from J, with 10 bases between. This CDR3 contains 15 residues. CDR3 protein: CASSLRGGDTGELFF. The CDR3 DNA reads TGTGCCAGCAGCTTACGCGGAGGGGACACCGGGGAGCTGTTTTTT.

As concerns this clone: The germline gene is not matched at one end of the junction; a read error may be the cause. The chain uses TRBV11-2 and TRBJ2-5; TRBD2 is a possible D gene (5 bases). Germline V gene data show CDR1 as SGHAT and CDR2 as FQNNGV. This CDR3 is built from 14 residues. DNA for the CDR3: TGTGCCAGCACCTTATTACGGGGTTCAGAGACCCAGTACTTC. Its translation is CASTLLRGSETQYF.

This clone was observed a few times. The rearrangement uses TRBV7-2 and TRBJ2-2, with D perhaps matching TRBD1 or TRBD2 (5 bases each). Germline CDR1 reads SGHTA; CDR2 reads FQGNSA. The length of the CDR3 is 15 residues. The germline V and J ends were trimmed by 3 bases and 4 bases, with 12 bases remaining between them. The CDR3 DNA reads as TGTGCCAGCAGCTTTGGGGGAAGTGCCACCGGGGAGCTGTTTTTT. It yields the protein CASSFGGSATGELFF.

The V gene is TRBV4-1, the J gene TRBJ2-7; perhaps D is TRBD1 or TRBD2 (6 bases each). The CDR3 has 15 amino acids. Between the trimmed V and J ends, which lost 1 base and 2 bases, there was a span of 12 bases. Germline loops: CDR1 MGHRA, CDR2 YSYEKL. CDR3 nucleotide sequence: TGCGCCAGCAGCCAAGGGGGGGCGAATACCTACGAGCAGTACTTC. Its translation is CASSQGGANTYEQYF.

The chain links TRBV11-2 to TRBJ2-1; D could derive from TRBD1 or TRBD2 (5 bases each). This CDR3 region has 13 residues. Germline loops: CDR1 SGHAT, CDR2 FQNNGV. Trimming left V 3 bases short and J 3 bases short, with 6 bases between. The CDR3 DNA sequence: TGTGCCAGCAGCTTGGGGGACTACAATGAGCAGTTCTTC. This translates into CASSLGDYNEQFF.

Only a few counts were recorded for this clone. The V call is TRBV4-1, the J call TRBJ2-7, with D unclear. V shed 0 bases and J shed 7 bases, with 7 bases lying between them. This CDR3 is 12 amino acids long. Germline values: CDR1 MGHRA, CDR2 YSYEKL. The CDR3 DNA reads TGCGCCAGCAGCCAAGAAGGGAATGAGCAGTACTTC. Encoded protein: CASSQEGNEQYF.

V is TRBV7-8 and J is TRBJ1-5, with TRBD1 as a possible D gene (6 bases). The V end lost 4 bases, the J end lost 3 bases, and 22 bases lay between the germline ends. This CDR3 has 18 residues. Germline values: CDR1 SGHVS, CDR2 FQNEAQ. The CDR3 region is CASSSDWGLQGPNQPQHF. The CDR3 coding sequence is TGTGCCAGCAGCTCCGATTGGGGATTACAGGGCCCCAATCAGCCCCAGCATTTT.

This clone was seen many times. The CDR3 spells CASSVTSGSLGYEQYF. CDR3 DNA: TGTGCCAGCAGTGTTACTAGCGGGAGTTTGGGCTACGAGCAGTACTTC. This sequence joins TRBV6-1 and TRBJ2-7; 11 positions agree with TRBD2. Germline-derived CDR1 and CDR2 are MNHNS and SASEGT. The CDR3 is 16 residues long. V lost 4 bases, J lost 3 bases, and 8 bases stayed unmatched.

The V call is TRBV5-1, the J call TRBJ1-1; maybe TRBD1 (5 bases). This CDR3 has 15 amino acids. Germline V gives CDR1 SGHRS, CDR2 YFSETQ. The ends were cut back, 4 bases at V and 0 bases at J, with 13 bases in the middle. Here the CDR3 DNA reads TGCGCCAGCAGCCGAGGACATTCTATGAACACTGAAGCTTTCTTT. Amino acids: CASSRGHSMNTEAFF.

The genes are TRBV5-1 and TRBJ1-4; D ambiguous. The CDR3 sequence is 12 residues long. V lost 5 bases and J lost 3, with 5 bases in between. In germline, CDR1 is SGHRS, CDR2 YFSETQ. CDR3 in amino acids: CASSGSNEKLFF. The CDR3 DNA follows: TGCGCCAGCAGTGGTTCTAATGAAAAACTGTTTTTT.

The V gene is TRBV9, the J gene TRBJ2-6; a possible D gene is TRBD1 (5 bases). Germline V gene sequence: CDR1 SGDLS, CDR2 YYNGEE. V was clipped by 3 bases and J by 3 bases, with 19 bases between them. The CDR3 extends over 18 amino acids. The DNA for the CDR3 is TGTGCCAGCAGCGGTACAGGCGTACGAAATGATGGGGCCAACGTCCTGACTTTC. Its translation: CASSGTGVRNDGANVLTF. Combining the CDR3 with reference TRBV9 and TRBJ2-6 gives the whole variable domain DSGVTQTPKHLITATGQRVTLRCSPRSGDLSVYWYQQSLDQGLQFLIQYYNGEERAKGNILERFSAQQFPDLHSELNLSSLELGDSALYFCASSGTGVRNDGANVLTFGAGSRLTVL.

A note on this clone: Distinct nucleotide sequences in the sample also encode this CDR3. This chain connects TRBV20-1 to TRBJ2-7; 7 bases align to TRBD1. From germline, CDR1 is DFQATT and CDR2 SNEGSKA (reference sequence). This CDR3 has 11 amino acids. V was pared by 7 bases and J by 2 bases, with 2 bases of the junction left unmatched. The CDR3 sequence is CSGQGTYEQYF. The CDR3 DNA reads as TGCAGTGGACAGGGAACCTACGAGCAGTACTTC.

The chain uses TRBV28 and TRBJ2-2; a weak D match, TRBD1 (5 bases). CDR1 MDHEN and CDR2 SYDVKM come from the germline V gene. The length of the CDR3 is 13 residues. Trimming removed 7 bases at V and 5 bases at J, with 11 bases between. The DNA of the CDR3 is TGTGCCAGCACTAGGACACGGACCGGGGAGCTGTTTTTT. Translated: CASTRTRTGELFF.

The rearrangement uses TRBV5-5 and TRBJ1-3; the D is unclear. The CDR3 is 15 residues long. Deletions cut 3 bases from V and 4 bases from J, with 14 bases between. CDR1 and CDR2 (germline): SGHKS, YYEKEE (reference sequence). CDR3 nucleotides: TGTGCCAGCAGCTCCCCCGGCGGCGTCGGAAACACCATATATTTT. Amino acid sequence: CASSSPGGVGNTIYF.